This T cell receptor (beta chain) was retrieved from a study of blood T cell repertoires in COVID-19. Whole-study context: Samples representing acute and convalescent COVID-19 were sourced from the United States, Italy and Spain. PBMCs, B-cell-depleted T cells, or T cells were the source of the cDNA or gDNA that made up the material.

V lost 6 bases, J lost 1 base, and 7 bases lay in between. The CDR3 loop spans 13 amino acids. From germline, CDR1 is SGHNT and CDR2 YYREEE (reference sequence). Data came from immunoSEQ multiplex PCR; TCRdb stores just in-frame clones and leaves some out. The table records a few hundred thousand clones, about nine tenths of them present only once. One Seattle source followed patients from active infection through their disease course. The sample consisted of peripheral blood. The chain uses TRBV5-4 and TRBJ2-2; D may be TRBD1 (6 bases). The sequence derives from a person aged 18 to 35 with COVID-19, enrolled during active disease. The DNA of the CDR3 is TGTGCCAGCAAACAGGGGAACACCGGGGAGCTGTTTTTT. It translates to CASKQGNTGELFF.